These 25 T cell receptor beta chains originate from one sample sequenced in a study of OX40 agonist ivuxolimab in advanced cancers. The method was immunoSEQ multiplex PCR; TCRdb's version includes in-frame clones alone and lacks a portion of them. The top ten clones hold 2% of a sample with some 81,000 clones, around 86% of them seen once. The sequencing used CD4+ or CD8+ T cells sorted from blood, collected in a trial of the OX40 agonist ivuxolimab. The receptor set was obtained from an adult with an advanced solid tumor such as melanoma, head and neck, liver or kidney cancer.

V is TRBV4-1 and J is TRBJ2-2; 8 positions agree with TRBD1. J was trimmed by 3 bases and V by 6 bases; bases with no gene match: 6. Looked up from germline, CDR1 is MGHRA and CDR2 is YSYEKL. This CDR3 has 15 residues. This CDR3 reads CASSPTGGDTGELFF. CDR3 sequence (DNA): TGCGCCAGCAGTCCCACAGGGGGAGACACCGGGGAGCTGTTTTTT.

This clone was observed a few times. The chain couples TRBV2 to TRBJ1-3, with D uncertain. The CDR3 is 13 residues long. Deletions cut 4 bases from V and 2 bases from J, with 6 bases between. Germline V gene lookup returns CDR1 SNHLY and CDR2 FYNNEI. The CDR3 loop reads CASSGPAGNTIYF. The CDR3 DNA follows: TGTGCCAGCAGTGGGCCAGCTGGAAACACCATATATTTT.

V gene TRBV5-4 combines with J gene TRBJ2-7; TRBD1 aligns across 9 bases. CDR3 length: 14 amino acids. CDR1 is SGHNT, CDR2 YYREEE, per germline (reference sequence). V shed 7 bases, J shed 4 bases, and the junction held 9 bases outside the gene matches. CDR3 nucleotides: TGTGCCAGCTATCCGGGACAGGGAGTTTACGAGCAGTACTTC. This sequence encodes CASYPGQGVYEQYF.

The chain combines TRBV5-1 with TRBJ2-5, with a possible D match to TRBD2 (6 bases). Germline V gene lookup returns CDR1 SGHRS and CDR2 YFSETQ. The CDR3 has 16 residues. Trimming cost V 2 bases and J 3 bases, with 17 bases left between them. The CDR3 sequence: CASSFGPGLNEETQYF. The CDR3 DNA is TGCGCCAGCAGCTTCGGCCCGGGACTCAACGAAGAGACCCAGTACTTC.

The chain joins TRBV4-1 to TRBJ1-1; D gene ambiguous. Looked up from germline, CDR1 is MGHRA and CDR2 is YSYEKL. Trimming cost V 1 base and J 1 base, with 10 bases left between them. This CDR3 region has 15 residues. The CDR3 region has the DNA TGCGCCAGCAGCCAAGTGGTCAGACCGAACACTGAAGCTTTCTTT. This codes for CASSQVVRPNTEAFF.

The chain uses TRBV5-5 and TRBJ1-4, with a possible D match to TRBD1 (6 bases). The CDR3 is 12 amino acids. Germline V gene lookup returns CDR1 SGHKS and CDR2 YYEKEE (reference sequence). The V gene lost 1 base and the J gene lost 12 bases, with 10 bases spanning the gap. CDR3 loop: CASSLIQGELFF. The CDR3 region has the DNA TGTGCCAGCAGCTTGATACAGGGTGAACTGTTTTTT.

The chain employs TRBV7-9 and TRBJ1-1; TRBD1 is a possible D gene (5 bases). Germline CDR1 reads SEHNR; CDR2 reads FQNEAQ (reference sequence). The CDR3 length is 14 residues. V was trimmed by 4 bases and J by 4 bases, leaving 13 bases between them. CDR3 coding DNA: TGTGCCAGCAGCTCCATCTCTGGGGGCACTGAAGCTTTCTTT. Translated, it gives CASSSISGGTEAFF.

This clone has more than one count but fewer than ten. This chain's CDR3 is CAWSVLQGANSPLHF. For the CDR3, the DNA is TGTGCCTGGAGTGTACTACAGGGGGCAAATTCACCCCTCCACTTT. The rearrangement uses TRBV30 and TRBJ1-6; 9 nucleotides match TRBD1. Germline V gene sequence: CDR1 GTSNPN, CDR2 SVGIG (reference sequence). Germline trimming cut 0 bases from V and 7 bases from J; bases unmatched to any gene: 4. The CDR3 is made up of 15 amino acids.

The J gene is TRBJ2-7, the V gene TRBV6-5; possibly TRBD1 or TRBD2 for D (6 bases each). CDR3 size: 14 residues. V lost 5 bases to trimming and J lost 2 bases, with 13 bases between them. CDR1 MNHEY and CDR2 SVGAGI come from the germline V gene. CDR3 sequence (DNA): TGTGCCAGCAGTGCCCCCCGGGGGCCCTACGAGCAGTACTTC. As protein: CASSAPRGPYEQYF.

The chain uses TRBV29-1 and TRBJ1-2, with D perhaps TRBD1 (5 bases). Trimming removed 6 bases from V and 3 bases from J, with 14 bases in between. There are 13 residues in the CDR3. Germline values: CDR1 SQVTM, CDR2 ANQGSEA. The CDR3 coding sequence is TGCAGCGTCGGGACGGGAGGAGACTATGGCTACACCTTC. Its protein product is CSVGTGGDYGYTF.

V gene TRBV5-6 combines with J gene TRBJ2-7; 8 bases agree with TRBD2. Germline assignment: CDR1 SGHDT and CDR2 YYEEEE. CDR3 length equals 15 residues. V was pared by 5 bases and J by 2 bases, with 9 bases of the junction left unmatched. Here the CDR3 reads CASSMAGGLTYEQYF. The DNA of the CDR3 is TGTGCCAGCAGTATGGCGGGGGGCCTGACCTACGAGCAGTACTTC.

The V gene is TRBV19, the J gene TRBJ1-5; D may be TRBD1 (6 bases). Trimming stripped 8 bases from V and 3 bases from J, with 17 bases between. The CDR3 loop spans 15 amino acids. Looked up from germline, CDR1 is LNHDA and CDR2 is SQIVND (reference sequence). This CDR3 is CASVASRGDNQPQHF. CDR3 nucleotide sequence: TGTGCCAGTGTCGCGTCAAGGGGGGACAATCAGCCCCAGCATTTT.

The V gene is TRBV5-5, the J gene TRBJ2-4; D gene uncertain. V dropped 4 bases and J dropped 15 bases, with 26 bases sitting between them. CDR3 length: 15 amino acids. CDR1 is SGHKS and CDR2 is YYEKEE in the germline V gene (reference sequence). CDR3: CASSQNDDPSLPWYF. In nucleotides, the CDR3 is TGTGCCAGCAGCCAAAACGACGACCCATCCTTACCTTGGTACTTC.

This rearrangement joins TRBV27 to TRBJ2-3; 7 nucleotides line up with TRBD2. J lost 2 bases, V lost 8 bases, and 10 bases had no gene match. The CDR3 consists of 15 residues. Per germline, CDR1 MNHEY and CDR2 SMNVEV (reference sequence). The CDR3 nucleotides are TGTGCCAGCGGGGGGTATAGCGGGTTCACAGATACGCAGTATTTT. It is translated as CASGGYSGFTDTQYF.

V is TRBV2 and J is TRBJ2-5; 10 bases are a match to TRBD2. V trimming: 4 bases; J trimming: 5 bases; junction bases outside the gene matches: 7. This CDR3 contains 15 residues. Per germline, CDR1 SNHLY and CDR2 FYNNEI. The CDR3 sequence: CASSGLAGARETQYF. For the CDR3, the DNA is TGTGCCAGCAGTGGCCTAGCGGGGGCTAGGGAGACCCAGTACTTC.

This clone was seen only once. This sequence joins TRBV7-2 and TRBJ2-7; D unresolved. The ends were cut back, 1 base at V and 6 bases at J, with 7 bases in the middle. Germline assignment: CDR1 SGHTA and CDR2 FQGNSA. The CDR3 is made up of 12 amino acids. The CDR3 DNA follows: TGTGCCAGCAGCTTAGATCGGAGCGAGCAGTACTTC. This encodes CASSLDRSEQYF.

The chain's CDR3 is CATSSGTVNYGYTF. CDR3 nucleotide sequence: TGTGCCACCAGCAGTGGGACAGTCAACTATGGCTACACCTTC. This chain links TRBV15 with TRBJ1-2, with TRBD1 matching over 7 bases. Unmatched junction bases numbered 3, after V lost 3 bases and J lost 2 bases. This CDR3 is built from 14 residues. The V gene's germline CDR1 is LNHNV and CDR2 YYDKDF (reference sequence).

V usage is TRBV6-6 and J usage is TRBJ2-1, with 7 positions matching TRBD1. Germline V gene lookup returns CDR1 MNHNY and CDR2 SVGAGI (reference sequence). The CDR3 sequence is 12 residues long. CDR3: CATGPPLDEQFF. The CDR3 DNA sequence: TGTGCGACAGGGCCCCCCCTGGATGAGCAGTTCTTC.

This sequence joins TRBV7-3 and TRBJ1-5, with 7 bases aligning to TRBD1. The CDR3 is 16 amino acids. The ends lost 1 base at V and 3 bases at J; junction bases unmatched: 6. From germline, CDR1 is SGHTA and CDR2 FQGTGA. The CDR3 spells CASSLKGGQTNQPQHF. In nucleotides, the CDR3 is TGTGCCAGCAGCTTAAAGGGGGGACAGACCAATCAGCCCCAGCATTTT.

In this sample, this clone turned up a few times. J is TRBJ2-3 and V is TRBV4-3, with D perhaps TRBD2 (6 bases). The V end was cut by 4 bases, the J end by 4 bases, with 21 bases between. The CDR3 extends over 17 amino acids. Per germline, CDR1 LGHNA and CDR2 YSLEER. In DNA, the CDR3 is TGCGCCAGCAGCCGGGGGACGGCCTATACGGGAGCAGATACGCAGTATTTT. Translated, it gives CASSRGTAYTGADTQYF.

The chain has TRBV2 and TRBJ1-5, with TRBD1 as a possible D gene (5 bases). The CDR3 consists of 15 residues. Trimming stripped 2 bases from V and 3 bases from J, with 11 bases between. CDR1 is SNHLY and CDR2 is FYNNEI in the germline V gene. Written as DNA, the CDR3 is TGTGCCAGCAGTGAACTGCAGGGAGACAATCAGCCCCAGCATTTT. Residues: CASSELQGDNQPQHF. Full variable domain (remainder filled in from reference TRBV2 and TRBJ1-5): EPEVTQTPSHQVTQMGQEVILRCVPISNHLYFYWYRQILGQKVEFLVSFYNNEISEKSEIFDDQFSVERPDGSNFTLKIRSTKLEDSAMYFCASSELQGDNQPQHFGDGTRLSIL.

The V call is TRBV5-4, the J call TRBJ2-5, with D perhaps being TRBD1 or TRBD2 (6 bases each). From germline, CDR1 is SGHNT and CDR2 YYREEE (reference sequence). The V end lost 4 bases, the J end lost 5 bases, and 18 bases lay between the germline ends. The CDR3 length is 15 residues. CDR3 sequence reads: CASSPPYGGGETQYF. The CDR3 DNA reads as TGTGCCAGCAGCCCTCCGTACGGGGGCGGGGAGACCCAGTACTTC. The entire variable domain, with the rest obtained from reference TRBV5-4 and TRBJ2-5, is as follows: ETGVTQSPTHLIKTRGQQVTLRCSSQSGHNTVSWYQQALGQGPQFIFQYYREEENGRGNFPPRFSGLQFPNYSSELNVNALELDDSALYLCASSPPYGGGETQYFGPGTRLLVL.

This clone was seen once. V gene TRBV6-5 combines with J gene TRBJ1-2; 11 bases agree with TRBD1. CDR1 is MNHEY and CDR2 is SVGAGI in the germline V gene. The CDR3 runs to 15 residues. With V trimmed by 2 bases and J by 3 bases, 2 bases remained unmatched. The CDR3 DNA is TGTGCCAGCAGTTACCAGGACAGGGGGCACTATGGCTACACCTTC. This codes for CASSYQDRGHYGYTF.

The sample holds a few counts of this clone. The chain recombines TRBV15 with TRBJ2-5, with a tentative D call TRBD2 (7 bases). The CDR3 has 16 amino acids. The V gene lost 1 base and the J gene lost 2 bases, with 14 bases spanning the gap. CDR1 is LNHNV, CDR2 YYDKDF, per germline (reference sequence). The CDR3 bases are TGTGCCACCAGCAGAGGTGGGGGGGGCTATCAAGAGACCCAGTACTTC. It is translated as CATSRGGGGYQETQYF.

This chain links TRBV2 with TRBJ2-7, with 8 positions matching TRBD1. The germline CDR1 and CDR2 sequences are SNHLY and FYNNEI. CDR3 length: 16 residues. Trimming at V came to 7 bases and at J to 4 bases, leaving 15 bases not matched to a gene. CDR3 nucleotides: TGTGCCAGCATCCCACCTCCCGCAGGGGGCTTTTACGAGCAGTACTTC. Translating it yields CASIPPPAGGFYEQYF.